This TCR beta chain was identified in a study of T-cell memory formation after mild COVID-19. CDR1 and CDR2 from the germline V gene are MNHEY and SMNVEV (reference sequence). V dropped 4 bases and J dropped 4 bases, with 14 bases sitting between them. The length of the CDR3 is 15 residues. Via MiXCR, TCRdb re-called the 5' RACE reads, giving one row per CDR3 protein. The data hold some 320,000 distinct CDR3 sequences, with more than 13% observed a single time. This TCR was recovered from a man in his late teens or twenties who had mild COVID-19 (a few samples of this study predate the infection). Cell type and time point are not known. The rearrangement uses TRBV27 and TRBJ2-1; D not certain. The material sequenced was PBMCs or a T cell subset sorted from them (not recorded which). The CDR3 is CASSSGGDPYNEQFF. The CDR3 nucleotides read TGTGCCAGCAGTTCGGGTGGGGATCCATACAATGAGCAGTTCTTC.